Each of the 12 T cell receptor beta chains below was sequenced from the same sample in a study of blood T cell repertoires in COVID-19. Measured with immunoSEQ multiplex PCR; TCRdb has only the in-frame clones, and not every one. The table shows roughly 230,000 clones, with roughly 89% occurring only once. Material for sequencing was peripheral blood. The source is a woman aged 40 to 50 who had recovered from COVID-19.

This sequence joins TRBV6-6 and TRBJ1-2; D is undetermined. This CDR3 is 14 amino acids long. V was cut by 0 bases and J by 4 bases, with 9 bases left in between. Germline CDR1 and CDR2: MNHNY and SVGAGI (reference sequence). The DNA for the CDR3 is TGTGCCAGCAGTTACTCCGGGGAATCCTATGGCTACACCTTC. It codes for CASSYSGESYGYTF.

V and J are TRBV3-1 (or the pseudogene TRBV3-2) and TRBJ2-5; unclear D gene. The V and J ends lost 5 bases and 4 bases respectively, with 14 bases between them. The CDR3 is made up of 14 amino acids. Per the germline V gene, CDR1 is LGHDT and CDR2 is YNNKEL (reference sequence). The DNA of the CDR3 is TGTGCCAGCAGCGGGTTGGGTTCAGGAGAGACCCAGTACTTC. Translation gives CASSGLGSGETQYF.

This clone was recorded only once. This CDR3 is CASSFQQRGYGYTF. The CDR3 DNA is TGTGCCAGCAGCTTTCAGCAGCGGGGCTATGGCTACACCTTC. J is TRBJ1-2 and V is TRBV5-6; no clear D gene. Trimming left V 2 bases short and J 4 bases short, with 12 bases between. The CDR3 is 14 residues long. Germline V gene sequence: CDR1 SGHDT, CDR2 YYEEEE. Full variable domain (rest looked up from reference TRBV5-6 and TRBJ1-2): DAGVTQSPTHLIKTRGQQVTLRCSPKSGHDTVSWYQQALGQGPQFIFQYYEEEERQRGNFPDRFSGHQFPNYSSELNVNALLLGDSALYLCASSFQQRGYGYTFGSGTRLTVV.

This clone came up once. The chain joins TRBV5-1 to TRBJ1-4; 11 bases agree with TRBD1. The CDR3 has 16 residues. The germline CDR1 and CDR2 sequences are SGHRS and YFSETQ. V shed 4 bases, J shed 1 base, and the junction held 3 bases outside the gene matches. The CDR3 loop reads CASSPGTGGTNEKLFF. The CDR3 DNA reads as TGCGCCAGCAGCCCCGGGACAGGGGGAACTAATGAAAAACTGTTTTTT.

The chain recombines TRBV3-1 (or the pseudogene TRBV3-2) with TRBJ1-6, with 7 bases fitting TRBD1. CDR1 LGHDT and CDR2 YNNKEL come from the germline V gene (reference sequence). J lost 0 bases, V lost 2 bases, and 7 bases had no gene match. This CDR3 contains 18 residues. CDR3 sequence: CASSQQDRFPSYNSPLHF. DNA of the CDR3: TGTGCCAGCAGCCAACAGGACAGGTTTCCCTCCTATAATTCACCCCTCCACTTT.

The J gene is TRBJ1-1, the V gene TRBV28, with D tentatively TRBD1 (6 bases). The germline V gene encodes CDR1 MDHEN and CDR2 SYDVKM. The V end lost 6 bases, the J end lost 11 bases, and 19 bases lay between the germline ends. The CDR3 consists of 13 residues. Here the CDR3 reads CASSPRQERSAFF. CDR3 coding DNA: TGTGCCAGCAGCCCTAGACAGGAACGCTCGGCTTTCTTT.

CDR3 protein: CASSDSRIAGGLYNEQFF. Written as DNA, the CDR3 is TGTGCCAGCAGTGACTCGAGGATAGCGGGAGGCCTATACAATGAGCAGTTCTTC. The gene calls are TRBV6-4 and TRBJ2-1; 10 bases align to TRBD2. Germline values: CDR1 MRHNA, CDR2 SNTAGT. The CDR3 covers 18 residues. Trimming removed 0 bases from V and 4 bases from J; junction bases left unmatched: 9.

This clone turned up a few times. The chain joins TRBV12-3 or TRBV12-4 to TRBJ2-1; D perhaps matches TRBD2 (5 bases). Between the trimmed V and J ends, which lost 1 base and 6 bases, there was a span of 7 bases. The CDR3 runs 13 residues. CDR3 DNA: TGTGCCAGCAGTTTAGTAGGAGGCAATGAGCAGTTCTTC. Protein: CASSLVGGNEQFF.

The chain employs TRBV28 and TRBJ1-5; D perhaps matches TRBD1 (6 bases). V lost 5 bases, J lost 5 bases, and 16 bases lay in between. The CDR3 runs to 15 residues. Germline V gene sequence: CDR1 MDHEN, CDR2 SYDVKM. CDR3 loop: CASSLDRPDDQPQHF. Here the CDR3 DNA reads TGTGCCAGCAGTCTAGACAGGCCGGATGATCAGCCCCAGCATTTT.

The V call is TRBV10-3, the J call TRBJ1-5; D is undetermined. Trimming shortened V by 0 bases and J by 4 bases, and 19 bases separated the two germline ends. Germline V gives CDR1 ENHRY, CDR2 SYGVKD. This CDR3 contains 18 residues. CDR3 coding DNA: TGTGCCATCAGTGAGTCACCTCAAACAGTCGTTAGTAATCAGCCCCAGCATTTT. This codes for CAISESPQTVVSNQPQHF.

The gene calls are TRBV7-9 and TRBJ2-1; the D is unclear. V lost 7 bases and J lost 0, with 4 bases in between. Germline V CDR1 and CDR2: SEHNR, FQNEAQ (reference sequence). The CDR3 loop spans 12 amino acids. The CDR3 reads CASMSSYNEQFF. The CDR3 DNA reads TGTGCCAGCATGAGCTCCTACAATGAGCAGTTCTTC.

V and J are TRBV3-1 (or the pseudogene TRBV3-2) and TRBJ2-1; D perhaps matches TRBD2 (5 bases). There are 16 residues in the CDR3. The germline CDR1 and CDR2 sequences are LGHDT and YNNKEL (reference sequence). V was shortened by 4 bases and J by 12 bases, with 25 bases between the two germline ends. The DNA for the CDR3 is TGTGCCAGCAGCCTAGAGACTACCAACCGCCCAATGAGGCAGTTCTTC. As protein: CASSLETTNRPMRQFF.